These 25 T cell receptor beta chains came from one sample sequenced in a study of T cell changes during pregnancy in multiple sclerosis. Sequencing used immunoSEQ multiplex PCR; TCRdb keeps in-frame clones, though not all of them. This table holds 50,000 or so clones, about 92% found once. The sample here was CD4+ T cells from peripheral blood mononuclear cells, taken in the third trimester of pregnancy. The receptors were gathered from a female donor with multiple sclerosis, enrolled in a pregnancy study.

The chain is built from TRBV7-2 and TRBJ1-5, with unresolved D. CDR1 and CDR2 (germline): SGHTA, FQGNSA. Trimming took off 3 bases at V and 4 bases at J, with 7 bases between the two ends. The CDR3 runs 13 residues. The DNA for the CDR3 is TGTGCCAGCAGCTTCCTAGTGAATCAGCCCCAGCATTTT. Protein: CASSFLVNQPQHF.

To note about this clone: One end of the junction varies from germline; a read error may be responsible. The chain uses TRBV9 and TRBJ2-5, with 10 bases matching TRBD2. CDR1 SGDLS and CDR2 YYNGEE come from the germline V gene. The CDR3 loop spans 13 amino acids. The CDR3 reads CASSPSSGGPPDF. In DNA form, the CDR3 reads TGTGCCAGCAGCCCTTCTAGCGGGGGACCCCCAGACTTC. Drawing the rest from reference TRBV9 and TRBJ2-5, the complete variable domain is DSGVTQTPKHLITATGQRVTLRCSPRSGDLSVYWYQQSLDQGLQFLIQYYNGEERAKGNILERFSAQQFPDLHSELNLSSLELGDSALYFCASSPSSGGPPDFGPGTRLLVL.

The CDR3 DNA follows: TGTGCCACCAGCACAGCGGCCTACAATGAGCAGTTCTTC. Translation: CATSTAAYNEQFF. V usage is TRBV15 and J usage is TRBJ2-1; D might be TRBD2 (5 bases). The germline V gene encodes CDR1 LNHNV and CDR2 YYDKDF (reference sequence). V shed 4 bases and J shed 2 bases, with 6 bases lying between them. There are 13 residues in the CDR3. The full variable domain, its missing parts supplied by reference TRBV15 and TRBJ2-1, is DAMVIQNPRYQVTQFGKPVTLSCSQTLNHNVMYWYQQKSSQAPKLLFHYYDKDFNNEADTPDNFQSRRPNTSFCFLDIRSPGLGDTAMYLCATSTAAYNEQFFGPGTRLTVL.

The J gene is TRBJ1-2, the V gene TRBV15; 10 bases fit TRBD1. V lost 2 bases and J lost 0; bases outside the gene matches: 6. The CDR3 covers 17 residues. Germline-derived CDR1 and CDR2 are LNHNV and YYDKDF (reference sequence). CDR3 region: CATSRSGQGPANYGYTF. CDR3 DNA: TGTGCCACCAGCAGATCGGGACAGGGGCCAGCTAACTATGGCTACACCTTC.

As concerns this clone: As the CDR3 is not closed by the conserved phenylalanine or tryptophan, this likely results from a read error. The limits of the CDR3 on the DNA are not certain, so only TCRdb's listed CDR3 is given. V and J are TRBV5-1 and TRBJ2-7; TRBD1 was called by the table and not checked on the DNA. Per germline, CDR1 SGHRS and CDR2 YFSETQ. The CDR3 is made up of 10 amino acids, end residues included. The CDR3 is CASSPGQDLL.

This chain uses TRBV5-1 with TRBJ2-1; D perhaps matches TRBD2 (6 bases). The CDR3 consists of 15 residues. V shed 0 bases and J shed 2 bases, with 9 bases lying between them. CDR1 and CDR2 from the germline V gene are SGHRS and YFSETQ. As DNA, the CDR3 is TGCGCCAGCAGCTTGGAGGGAGGCGCCTACAATGAGCAGTTCTTC. Translation: CASSLEGGAYNEQFF. The whole variable domain, filled in from reference TRBV5-1 and TRBJ2-1, reads KAGVTQTPRYLIKTRGQQVTLSCSPISGHRSVSWYQQTPGQGLQFLFEYFSETQRNKGNFPGRFSGRQFSNSRSEMNVSTLELGDSALYLCASSLEGGAYNEQFFGPGTRLTVL.

J is TRBJ2-4 and V is TRBV19; 7 bases match TRBD2. With V trimmed by 7 bases and J by 8 bases, 5 bases remained unmatched. This CDR3 spans 12 amino acids. The germline V gene encodes CDR1 LNHDA and CDR2 SQIVND (reference sequence). In DNA form, the CDR3 reads TGTGCCAGTAACGATGGGGGGGACATTCAGTACTTC. Amino acid sequence: CASNDGGDIQYF.

This rearrangement joins TRBV18 to TRBJ1-5; perhaps TRBD1 as D (5 bases). Germline CDR1 reads KGHSH; CDR2 reads LQKENI. CDR3 length: 18 residues. V was pared by 0 bases and J by 2 bases, with 17 bases between. The CDR3 sequence is CASSPPSTGGIRNQPQHF. The CDR3 nucleotides read TGTGCCAGCTCACCACCATCAACGGGGGGAATCCGCAATCAGCCCCAGCATTTT.

The chain joins TRBV5-1 to TRBJ1-2; the D gene is possibly TRBD1 (6 bases). Trimming pared 2 bases from V and 6 bases from J, leaving 11 bases between. The CDR3 is 13 amino acids. The germline V gene encodes CDR1 SGHRS and CDR2 YFSETQ. CDR3 sequence: CASSFGQLDGYTF. The CDR3 DNA is TGCGCCAGCAGCTTCGGACAGCTGGATGGCTACACCTTC. The whole variable domain, filled in from reference TRBV5-1 and TRBJ1-2, reads KAGVTQTPRYLIKTRGQQVTLSCSPISGHRSVSWYQQTPGQGLQFLFEYFSETQRNKGNFPGRFSGRQFSNSRSEMNVSTLELGDSALYLCASSFGQLDGYTFGSGTRLTVV.

V and J are TRBV14 and TRBJ2-6; 7 bases map to TRBD1. Per the germline V gene, CDR1 is SGHDN and CDR2 is FVKESK. J gave up 0 bases and V 4 bases, and 9 bases lay outside the gene matches. The length of the CDR3 is 18 residues. The CDR3, as DNA: TGTGCCAGCAGCCGAGCACAGGGGAGCGGCTCTGGGGCCAACGTCCTGACTTTC. Protein product: CASSRAQGSGSGANVLTF. Based on the CDR3 plus reference TRBV14 and TRBJ2-6, the full variable domain is EAGVTQFPSHSVIEKGQTVTLRCDPISGHDNLYWYRRVMGKEIKFLLHFVKESKQDESGMPNNRFLAERTGGTYSTLKVQPAELEDSGVYFCASSRAQGSGSGANVLTFGAGSRLTVL.

The chain links TRBV7-2 to TRBJ2-4; weak D call: TRBD1 (5 bases). V lost 2 bases, J lost 1 base, and 9 bases lay in between. This CDR3 region has 15 residues. Germline V gene sequence: CDR1 SGHTA, CDR2 FQGNSA. CDR3 sequence reads: CASSLWNRAKNIQYF. Written as DNA, the CDR3 is TGTGCCAGCAGCTTATGGAACAGGGCCAAAAACATTCAGTACTTC.

In this sample, this clone turned up once. The rearrangement links TRBV11-3 to TRBJ2-1; no clear D. Germline lookup yields CDR1 SGHNT and CDR2 YENEEA. The CDR3 sequence is 13 residues long. V was trimmed by 2 bases and J by 9 bases, leaving 11 bases between them. Written as DNA, the CDR3 is TGTGCCAGCAGCTTACTCCTGTTGAGTGAGCAGTTCTTC. This encodes CASSLLLLSEQFF. Full variable domain (outside the CDR3, taken from reference TRBV11-3 and TRBJ2-1): EAGVVQSPRYKIIEKKQPVAFWCNPISGHNTLYWYLQNLGQGPELLIRYENEEAVDDSQLPKDRFSAERLKGVDSTLKIQPAELGDSAVYLCASSLLLLSEQFFGPGTRLTVL.

The CDR3: CASSPVNTEAFF. The CDR3 DNA reads TGTGCCAGCAGCCCGGTGAACACTGAAGCTTTCTTT. V and J are TRBV5-8 and TRBJ1-1; no clear D. This CDR3 has 12 amino acids. CDR1 and CDR2 (germline): SGHTS, YDEGEE. V lost 4 bases, J lost 0 bases, and 4 bases lay in between.

The chain recombines TRBV11-2 with TRBJ2-7; D perhaps matches TRBD1 (6 bases). This CDR3 region has 15 residues. The germline V gene encodes CDR1 SGHAT and CDR2 FQNNGV. Trimming took off 0 bases at V and 3 bases at J, with 12 bases between the two ends. DNA of the CDR3: TGTGCCAGCAGCTTAGATACAGGGTTCAGCTACGAGCAGTACTTC. Its translation: CASSLDTGFSYEQYF.

This clone was detected only once. This sequence joins TRBV7-2 and TRBJ2-1; TRBD2 might be the D (5 bases). The CDR3 runs 15 residues. Germline CDR1 and CDR2: SGHTA and FQGNSA. The V end lost 1 base, the J end lost 3 bases, and 10 bases lay between the germline ends. CDR3 in amino acids: CASSLVVGDYNEQFF. CDR3 DNA: TGTGCCAGCAGCTTAGTTGTGGGAGACTACAATGAGCAGTTCTTC.

This clone has just one count. The CDR3 sequence: CASGRGGGSGANVLTF. For the CDR3, the DNA is TGTGCCAGCGGGAGGGGGGGCGGCTCTGGGGCCAACGTCCTGACTTTC. This chain joins TRBV19 and TRBJ2-6; 8 bases are shared with TRBD2. In germline, CDR1 is LNHDA, CDR2 SQIVND (reference sequence). The trim removed 9 bases at V and 0 bases at J, leaving 7 bases unmatched. The length of the CDR3 is 16 residues.

The chain has TRBV2 and TRBJ2-7; unclear D gene. Germline V CDR1 and CDR2: SNHLY, FYNNEI. Trimming stripped 6 bases from V and 3 bases from J, with 9 bases between. There are 12 residues in the CDR3. CDR3 coding DNA: TGTGCCAGCAGCCTTGACTTCTACGAGCAGTACTTC. It specifies CASSLDFYEQYF.

V is TRBV19 and J is TRBJ1-5, with D perhaps TRBD1 (6 bases). V shed 5 bases and J shed 2 bases, with 13 bases lying between them. CDR1 is LNHDA and CDR2 is SQIVND in the germline V gene (reference sequence). The CDR3 has 15 amino acids. The CDR3 DNA reads TGTGCCAGTAGTCCCCAGGGGATCGGCAATCAGCCCCAGCATTTT. Its translation: CASSPQGIGNQPQHF.

The gene calls are TRBV15 and TRBJ2-1; the D gene is possibly TRBD1 (6 bases). Between the trimmed V and J ends, which lost 1 base and 8 bases, there was a span of 18 bases. Germline V lookup: CDR1 LNHNV, CDR2 YYDKDF (reference sequence). The CDR3 loop spans 16 amino acids. The CDR3 loop reads CATSRGSNRDKDEQFF. For the CDR3, the DNA is TGTGCCACCAGCAGAGGGTCTAACAGGGATAAGGATGAGCAGTTCTTC.

V is TRBV6-5 and J is TRBJ1-2; D remains unclear. Per germline, CDR1 MNHEY and CDR2 SVGAGI. The CDR3 has 15 residues. Between the trimmed V and J ends, which lost 2 bases and 4 bases, there was a span of 14 bases. The CDR3 nucleotides read TGTGCCAGCAGTTACCGAACGGCGGGAGGCTATGGCTACACCTTC. Encoded protein: CASSYRTAGGYGYTF.

The chain couples TRBV6-1 to TRBJ1-4; TRBD1 agrees at 11 bases. The CDR3 is 16 amino acids. In germline, CDR1 is MNHNS, CDR2 SASEGT. The V gene end was trimmed by 2 bases and the J gene end by 10 bases; junction bases not matched to a gene: 9. CDR3 nucleotides: TGTGCCAGCAGTGAATCCCCCCCCGGGACAGGGGGAAAACTGTTTTTT. Its translation is CASSESPPGTGGKLFF.

V and J are TRBV9 and TRBJ2-3; TRBD2 matches 15 bases. The CDR3 consists of 16 residues. J gave up 4 bases and V 3 bases, and 3 bases lay outside the gene matches. Per germline, CDR1 SGDLS and CDR2 YYNGEE. In DNA, the CDR3 is TGTGCCAGCAGCGGGACTAGCGGGGGGGTTCCAGATACGCAGTATTTT. It encodes CASSGTSGGVPDTQYF.

This clone was observed once. V and J are TRBV6-6 and TRBJ2-5; D possibly corresponds to TRBD1 (6 bases). The germline V and J ends were trimmed by 8 bases and 3 bases, with 10 bases remaining between them. The CDR3 length is 12 residues. Per germline, CDR1 MNHNY and CDR2 SVGAGI (reference sequence). This CDR3 is CASGQKKETQYF. The CDR3 DNA reads as TGTGCCAGCGGACAGAAAAAAGAGACCCAGTACTTC.

This clone came up once. The V gene is TRBV7-9, the J gene TRBJ1-4; perhaps TRBD1 as D (5 bases). Germline V gives CDR1 SEHNR, CDR2 FQNEAQ (reference sequence). V gave up 4 bases and J gave up 0 bases, with 9 bases separating them. The CDR3 is made up of 15 amino acids. CDR3 sequence reads: CASSSTGATNEKLFF. CDR3 DNA sequence: TGTGCCAGCAGCTCTACGGGGGCAACTAATGAAAAACTGTTTTTT.

The chain uses TRBV5-1 and TRBJ2-3; D possibly corresponds to TRBD2 (6 bases). The CDR3 extends over 16 amino acids. Between the trimmed V and J ends, which lost 0 bases and 1 base, there was a span of 12 bases. Germline V CDR1 and CDR2: SGHRS, YFSETQ. CDR3 sequence: CASSLAGGGGTDTQYF. CDR3 DNA sequence: TGCGCCAGCAGCTTGGCCGGCGGCGGGGGCACAGATACGCAGTATTTT.